These 29 T cell receptor beta chains share one sample of origin, sequenced in a study of control samples from healthy donors and cancer patients. The data were produced by immunoSEQ multiplex PCR, yet TCRdb's version contains in-frame clones alone and is incomplete. The top ten clones hold over 15% of a sample with around 95,000 clones, roughly 84% of them seen once. The specimen was blood. Receptor source: a woman aged 50 to 60 in good health.

The V gene is TRBV14, the J gene TRBJ2-1; D remains ambiguous. Per the germline V gene, CDR1 is SGHDN and CDR2 is FVKESK. Trimming pared 2 bases from V and 5 bases from J, leaving 10 bases between. The CDR3 consists of 14 residues. CDR3 nucleotides: TGTGCCAGCAGCCAAACCATGCATGACAATGAGCAGTTCTTC. Protein: CASSQTMHDNEQFF. The full variable domain, with the rest looked up from reference TRBV14 and TRBJ2-1, is EAGVTQFPSHSVIEKGQTVTLRCDPISGHDNLYWYRRVMGKEIKFLLHFVKESKQDESGMPNNRFLAERTGGTYSTLKVQPAELEDSGVYFCASSQTMHDNEQFFGPGTRLTVL.

J is TRBJ2-2 and V is TRBV11-3; 7 bases align to TRBD2. V lost 0 bases to trimming and J lost 5 bases; unmatched junction nucleotides: 3. CDR1 SGHNT and CDR2 YENEEA come from the germline V gene. CDR3 length equals 15 residues. CDR3 sequence: CASSLEGSGTGELFF. The DNA of the CDR3 is TGTGCCAGCAGCTTAGAGGGTAGCGGGACCGGGGAGCTGTTTTTT.

This clone has a single count. V is TRBV5-6 and J is TRBJ1-1, with 8 nucleotides matching TRBD1. The germline CDR1 and CDR2 sequences are SGHDT and YYEEEE. CDR3 length: 14 amino acids. Losses at the gene ends were 4 bases for V and 2 bases for J; bases not matched to a gene: 4. The CDR3 sequence: CASSRGQANTEAFF. For the CDR3, the DNA is TGTGCCAGCAGCCGGGGACAGGCAAACACTGAAGCTTTCTTT.

The rearrangement uses TRBV4-3 and TRBJ2-2; the D gene is possibly TRBD2 (7 bases). From germline, CDR1 is LGHNA and CDR2 YSLEER. This CDR3 spans 18 amino acids. V lost 8 bases to trimming and J lost 2 bases, with 24 bases between them. The CDR3 DNA reads as TGCGCCAGCGCTCCACACCCTGGGGGAGGGGGTAACACCGGGGAGCTGTTTTTT. It encodes CASAPHPGGGGNTGELFF.

V usage is TRBV30 and J usage is TRBJ1-2; the D is unclear. This CDR3 spans 13 amino acids. From germline, CDR1 is GTSNPN and CDR2 SVGIG (reference sequence). V was pared by 0 bases and J by 2 bases, with 7 bases between. The CDR3 here is CAWSVIGNYGYTF. CDR3 nucleotides: TGTGCCTGGAGTGTGATAGGAAACTATGGCTACACCTTC.

V usage is TRBV5-8 and J usage is TRBJ1-4; TRBD1 is a possible D gene (5 bases). This CDR3 contains 16 residues. With 3 bases removed from V and 8 bases from J, the gap between germline ends came to 20 bases. CDR1 and CDR2 from the germline V gene are SGHTS and YDEGEE. This CDR3 is CASSSDRRGAREKLFF. The CDR3 DNA reads as TGTGCCAGCAGCTCGGACCGGCGGGGCGCAAGGGAAAAACTGTTTTTT.

The chain couples TRBV11-1 to TRBJ2-1, with D possibly matching TRBD1 (6 bases). Trimming left V 7 bases short and J 7 bases short, with 23 bases between. Germline-derived CDR1 and CDR2 are SGHAT and FQDESV (reference sequence). This CDR3 comprises 16 residues. CDR3 DNA: TGTGCCAGCACCCATCCCCCTGAGGTCCAGGGGAATGAGCAGTTCTTC. Amino acid sequence: CASTHPPEVQGNEQFF.

The chain joins TRBV27 to TRBJ2-1; 8 bases agree with TRBD1. The junction had 3 bases not matched to a gene; V was cut back by 1 base and J by 7 bases. CDR1 MNHEY and CDR2 SMNVEV come from the germline V gene (reference sequence). This CDR3 has 14 residues. The CDR3 region has the DNA TGTGCCAGCAGTTTATGGCAGGGGGCGAATGAGCAGTTCTTC. This sequence encodes CASSLWQGANEQFF.

The chain couples TRBV29-1 to TRBJ1-1; perhaps TRBD1 as D (6 bases). CDR1 and CDR2 (germline): SQVTM, ANQGSEA. The CDR3 loop spans 13 amino acids. Trimming took 5 bases from V and 0 from J, leaving 10 bases between them. This chain's CDR3 is CSVLDSLNTEAFF. Here the CDR3 DNA reads TGCAGCGTTCTGGACAGCTTGAACACTGAAGCTTTCTTT.

The chain links TRBV7-2 to TRBJ2-5, with TRBD2 as a possible D gene (6 bases). Trimming cost V 2 bases and J 2 bases, with 15 bases left between them. Germline CDR1 SGHTA, CDR2 FQGNSA. CDR3 length: 16 residues. The CDR3 nucleotides are TGTGCCAGCAGCTTACCACGGGAGTGGGGGCAAGAGACCCAGTACTTC. Residues: CASSLPREWGQETQYF.

V usage is TRBV29-1 and J usage is TRBJ1-4; D is undetermined. Germline V gives CDR1 SQVTM, CDR2 ANQGSEA. The CDR3 covers 13 residues. V was cut by 2 bases and J by 3 bases, with 7 bases left in between. The CDR3 reads CSVERPPNEKLFF. Here the CDR3 DNA reads TGCAGCGTTGAAAGGCCCCCTAATGAAAAACTGTTTTTT.

The chain is built from TRBV5-6 and TRBJ1-2, with D possibly TRBD1 on 5 matching bases. V shed 0 bases and J shed 8 bases, with 14 bases lying between them. Germline values: CDR1 SGHDT, CDR2 YYEEEE. This CDR3 contains 14 residues. CDR3 residues: CASSLVLAGQGYTF. As DNA, the CDR3 is TGTGCCAGCAGCTTGGTCCTGGCAGGGCAGGGCTACACCTTC.

The rearrangement joins TRBV5-4 to TRBJ1-2; TRBD1 might be the D (5 bases). CDR1 and CDR2 (germline): SGHNT, YYREEE (reference sequence). Trimming cost V 3 bases and J 3 bases, with 12 bases left between them. The CDR3 is 14 residues long. The CDR3 coding sequence is TGTGCCAGCAGCTCCCCGACAGCCTACTATGGCTACACCTTC. It encodes CASSSPTAYYGYTF.

The chain links TRBV7-3 to TRBJ1-1; D remains unclear. The V gene lost 0 bases and the J gene lost 1 base, with 6 bases spanning the gap. The CDR3 extends over 14 amino acids. From germline, CDR1 is SGHTA and CDR2 FQGTGA. CDR3 nucleotides: TGTGCCAGCAGCTTAACGGCGGAGAACACTGAAGCTTTCTTT. It specifies CASSLTAENTEAFF.

This chain joins TRBV6-5 and TRBJ2-2; D may be TRBD1 (6 bases). V was clipped by 4 bases and J by 6 bases, with 12 bases between them. Germline assignment: CDR1 MNHEY and CDR2 SVGAGI. This CDR3 is 14 amino acids long. CDR3 bases: TGTGCCAGCAGTTTACACAGGGATTCCGGGGAGCTGTTTTTT. It specifies CASSLHRDSGELFF.

This rearrangement joins TRBV10-3 to TRBJ2-7; unclear D gene. V lost 10 bases, J lost 3 bases, and 16 bases lay in between. This CDR3 contains 13 residues. The V gene's germline CDR1 is ENHRY and CDR2 SYGVKD. The CDR3 DNA is TGTGCCACCGAACGTCAGTTTTACTACGAGCAGTACGTC. Protein: CATERQFYYEQYV.

This sequence joins TRBV10-3 and TRBJ2-7; no definite D call. Trimming cost V 2 bases and J 2 bases, with 4 bases left between them. The CDR3 loop spans 12 amino acids. Germline lookup yields CDR1 ENHRY and CDR2 SYGVKD. The CDR3 DNA follows: TGTGCCATCAGTGAGCAGCCCTACGAGCAGTACTTC. Its translation: CAISEQPYEQYF.

This chain connects TRBV4-3 to TRBJ2-5; no reliable D call. The V and J ends lost 4 bases and 6 bases respectively, with 12 bases between them. CDR3 size: 13 residues. Per germline, CDR1 LGHNA and CDR2 YSLEER. The CDR3 bases are TGCGCCAGCAGCCCATCCAGGTTGAAGACCCAGTACTTC. Its protein is CASSPSRLKTQYF.

This chain links TRBV27 with TRBJ1-1; D perhaps matches TRBD1 (6 bases). The V and J ends lost 5 bases and 5 bases respectively, with 12 bases between them. The CDR3 has 13 residues. Germline values: CDR1 MNHEY, CDR2 SMNVEV (reference sequence). CDR3 sequence (DNA): TGTGCCAGCAGTCCACAGGGTGGGACTGAAGCTTTCTTT. The encoded protein is CASSPQGGTEAFF.

The rearrangement joins TRBV15 to TRBJ1-5; no firm D call. CDR3 length: 12 residues. Trimming removed 1 base from V and 6 bases from J, with 4 bases in between. CDR1 and CDR2 from the germline V gene are LNHNV and YYDKDF (reference sequence). CDR3 region: CATSRASQPQHF. For the CDR3, the DNA is TGTGCCACCAGCAGAGCTTCTCAGCCCCAGCATTTT.

The CDR3 loop reads CASSYSSLRWFF. The CDR3, as DNA: TGTGCCAGCAGTTACTCGAGTCTACGGTGGTTCTTC. This chain uses TRBV6-2 or TRBV6-3 with TRBJ2-1; D gene unclear. Germline CDR1 reads MNHEY; CDR2 reads SVGEGT. CDR3 length equals 12 residues. V was cut by 0 bases and J by 15 bases, with 12 bases left in between.

The J gene is TRBJ2-7, the V gene TRBV6-5, with D unresolved. Trimming took off 6 bases at V and 11 bases at J, with 17 bases between the two ends. The CDR3 runs to 12 residues. Germline V gives CDR1 MNHEY, CDR2 SVGAGI. CDR3 nucleotide sequence: TGTGCCAGCAGGGTAGGAGCAGATGGAGAGTACTTC. Amino acid sequence: CASRVGADGEYF.

The chain combines TRBV3-1 (or the pseudogene TRBV3-2) with TRBJ2-5; TRBD2 matches at 12 bases. V lost 4 bases and J lost 5; bases outside the gene matches: 2. Germline values: CDR1 LGHDT, CDR2 YNNKEL (reference sequence). The CDR3 is made up of 14 amino acids. The CDR3 coding sequence is TGTGCCAGCAGCCGGACTAGCGGGATCGAGACCCAGTACTTC. It yields the protein CASSRTSGIETQYF.

The rearrangement joins TRBV5-6 to TRBJ2-1; D uncertain. V was cut by 2 bases and J by 5 bases, with 8 bases left in between. CDR1 and CDR2 (germline): SGHDT, YYEEEE. This CDR3 region has 13 residues. CDR3 sequence reads: CASSLTSDNEQFF. CDR3 DNA sequence: TGTGCCAGCAGCTTAACGTCGGACAATGAGCAGTTCTTC.

This chain uses TRBV2 with TRBJ2-2; 9 bases line up with TRBD2. The germline V gene has CDR1 SNHLY and CDR2 FYNNEI. There are 16 residues in the CDR3. V lost 11 bases, J lost 7 bases, and 17 bases stayed unmatched. The CDR3 protein is CASRVAGDQAGGELFF. In DNA, the CDR3 is TGTGCCTCGAGGGTAGCGGGGGACCAAGCGGGCGGGGAGCTGTTTTTT.

V gene TRBV30 combines with J gene TRBJ1-4, with D uncertain. Germline loops: CDR1 GTSNPN, CDR2 SVGIG (reference sequence). V lost 2 bases and J 0 bases, leaving 7 bases between the germline ends. The CDR3 covers 14 residues. The CDR3, as DNA: TGTGCCTGGAGTCCGGATGCAACTAATGAAAAACTGTTTTTT. It yields the protein CAWSPDATNEKLFF.

V is TRBV5-1 and J is TRBJ1-2; the D is unclear. The CDR3 is 16 residues long. V was shortened by 4 bases and J by 2 bases, with 18 bases between the two germline ends. Germline V gene sequence: CDR1 SGHRS, CDR2 YFSETQ. For the CDR3, the DNA is TGCGCCAGCAGCCCACAAATGACGGGAGCCAACTATGGCTACACCTTC. The encoded protein is CASSPQMTGANYGYTF.

The CDR3 sequence is CASSEGRGRYNEQFF. CDR3 nucleotide sequence: TGTGCCAGCAGCGAGGGGCGGGGGCGTTACAATGAGCAGTTCTTC. This chain joins TRBV7-8 and TRBJ2-1; D is possibly TRBD2 (7 bases). Germline CDR1 and CDR2: SGHVS and FQNEAQ. The V end was cut by 5 bases, the J end by 4 bases, with 15 bases between. This CDR3 contains 15 residues.

This chain connects TRBV3-1 (or the pseudogene TRBV3-2) to TRBJ2-5; D not resolved. Looked up from germline, CDR1 is LGHDT and CDR2 is YNNKEL (reference sequence). Trimming removed 3 bases from V and 2 bases from J, with 7 bases in between. The CDR3 contains 13 residues. The CDR3 sequence: CASSHAHQETQYF. The CDR3, as DNA: TGTGCCAGCAGCCACGCCCATCAAGAGACCCAGTACTTC.